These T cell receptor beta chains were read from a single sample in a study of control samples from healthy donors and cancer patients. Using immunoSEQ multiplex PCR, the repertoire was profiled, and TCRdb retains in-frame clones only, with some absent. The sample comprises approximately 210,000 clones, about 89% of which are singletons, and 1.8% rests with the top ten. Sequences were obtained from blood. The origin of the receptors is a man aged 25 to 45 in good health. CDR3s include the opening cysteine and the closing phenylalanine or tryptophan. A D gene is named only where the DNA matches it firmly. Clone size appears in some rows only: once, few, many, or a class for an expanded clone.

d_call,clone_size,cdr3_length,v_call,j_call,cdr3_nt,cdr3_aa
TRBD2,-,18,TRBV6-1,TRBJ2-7,TGTGCCAGCAGTGAAAGGGCTAGCGGGGGGGGACTGTCCTACGAGCAGTACTTC,CASSERASGGGLSYEQYF
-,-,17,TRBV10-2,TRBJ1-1,TGCGCCAGCAGTGAGCGTAGAGACGGGGTTGGGGCCCCGGAAGCTTTCTTT,CASSERRDGVGAPEAFF
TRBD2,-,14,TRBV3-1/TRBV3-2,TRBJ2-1,TGTGCCAGCAGCCAAGAAGCGGGGGGAATTGAGCAGTTCTTC,CASSQEAGGIEQFF
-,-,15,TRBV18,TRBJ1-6,TGTGCCAGCTCACGGCTCGACTCCTATAATTCACCCCTCCACTTT,CASSRLDSYNSPLHF
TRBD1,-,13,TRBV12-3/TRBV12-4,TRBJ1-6,TGTGCCAGCAGATCCGACAGGGATTCACCCCTCCACTTT,CASRSDRDSPLHF
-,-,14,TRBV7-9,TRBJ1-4,TGTGCCAGCACCGTAAGCGGGGGAAACGAAAAACTGTTTTTT,CASTVSGGNEKLFF
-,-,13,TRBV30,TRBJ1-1,TGTGCCTGGAGTGTTGGTAGGAACACTGAAGCTTTCTTT,CAWSVGRNTEAFF
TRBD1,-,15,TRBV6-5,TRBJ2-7,TGTGCCACCCTGACCGGGACAGCGAGCTCCTACGAGCAGTACTTC,CATLTGTASSYEQYF
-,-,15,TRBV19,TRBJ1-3,TGTGCCAGTAGTTCCGGGAGCTGGCCTGGAAACACCATATATTTT,CASSSGSWPGNTIYF
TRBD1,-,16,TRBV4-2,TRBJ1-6,TGTGCCAGCAGCCAAAACAGGGGGCGGGGGAATTCACCCCTCCACTTT,CASSQNRGRGNSPLHF
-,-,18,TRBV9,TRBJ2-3,TGTGCCAGCAGCGGAAGATTCGAGGGGGGCCTAGGGGCAGATACGCAGTATTTT,CASSGRFEGGLGADTQYF
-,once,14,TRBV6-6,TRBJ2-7,TGTGCCACCACTAGGGGGGGTACGTCCTACGAGCAGTACTTC,CATTRGGTSYEQYF
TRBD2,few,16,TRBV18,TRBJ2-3,TGTGCCAGCTCACCAGCTAGCGGGGGGGCTGCCGATACGCAGTATTTT,CASSPASGGAADTQYF
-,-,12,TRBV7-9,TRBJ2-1,TGTGCCAGCAGCTCTACTTTCGATGAGCAGTTCTTC,CASSSTFDEQFF
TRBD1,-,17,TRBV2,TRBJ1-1,TGTGCCAGCGGGCAAGCAGGGGGTTCCTCCATGAACACTGAAGCTTTCTTT,CASGQAGGSSMNTEAFF
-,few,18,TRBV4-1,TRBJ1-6,TGCGCCAGCAGCCAATCTAGGGGGGACCTCTCCTATAATTCACCCCTCCACTTT,CASSQSRGDLSYNSPLHF
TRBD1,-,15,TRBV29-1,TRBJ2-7,TGCAGCGTTGATTTAGCGAGACAGGGCGGCTACGAGCAGTACTTC,CSVDLARQGGYEQYF
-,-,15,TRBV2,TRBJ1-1,TGTGCCAGCAGAAAAGGGACCGAGGGATACACTGAAGCTTTCTTT,CASRKGTEGYTEAFF
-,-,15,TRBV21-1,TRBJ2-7,TGTGCCAGCAGCAAAGTGGGGGGGCGAAGCTACGAGCAGTACTTC,CASSKVGGRSYEQYF
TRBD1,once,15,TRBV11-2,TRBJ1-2,TGTGCCAGCAGCCCCGGACAGGCGGGTGGTTATGGCTACACCTTC,CASSPGQAGGYGYTF
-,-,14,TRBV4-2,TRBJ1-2,TGTGCCAGCAGCCAAGAAGAGGGGGTCTATGGCTACACCTTC,CASSQEEGVYGYTF
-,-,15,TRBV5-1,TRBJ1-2,TGCGCCAGCAGCACCGGGGACATGCTATTATTGGGCTACACCTTC,CASSTGDMLLLGYTF
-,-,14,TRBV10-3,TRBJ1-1,TGTGCCATCAGTGAAGCACAGGGTATCACTGAAGCTTTCTTT,CAISEAQGITEAFF
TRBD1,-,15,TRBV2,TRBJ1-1,TGTGCCAGCAGCGAAGCCGGGACAGGGGTGATCCAAGCTTTCTTT,CASSEAGTGVIQAFF
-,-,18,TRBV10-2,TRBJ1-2,TGCGCCAGCGCCGACCCTCCCGGGGTCAGTTCGGCTAACTATGGCTACACCTTC,CASADPPGVSSANYGYTF
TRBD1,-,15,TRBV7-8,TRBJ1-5,TGTGCCAGCAGCTATGGACAGGGGGCAAATCAGCCCCAGCATTTT,CASSYGQGANQPQHF
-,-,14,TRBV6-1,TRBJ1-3,TGTGCCAGCAGTGAGACAGGTTATGGAAACACCATATATTTT,CASSETGYGNTIYF
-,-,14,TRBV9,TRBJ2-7,TGTGCCAGCAGCGTATCCCTCGACAGTTACGAGCAGTACTTC,CASSVSLDSYEQYF
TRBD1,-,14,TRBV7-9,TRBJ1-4,TGTGCCAGCAGCTTGGGACAGGGAGATGCAAAACTGTTTTTT,CASSLGQGDAKLFF
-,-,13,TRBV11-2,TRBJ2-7,TGTGCCAGCAGCCTAGGGGCCGGGCTCGAGCAGTACTTC,CASSLGAGLEQYF
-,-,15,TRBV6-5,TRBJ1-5,TGTGCCAGCAGGGTACTTGGGACCTCTGAGGTAGCCCAGCATTTT,CASRVLGTSEVAQHF
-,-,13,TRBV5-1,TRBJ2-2,TGCGCCAGCAGCATTGGGGTCGGCGGGGAGCTGTTTTTT,CASSIGVGGELFF
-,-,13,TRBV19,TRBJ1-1,TGTGCCAGTAGTATGTTTCGGAACACTGAAGCTTTCTTT,CASSMFRNTEAFF
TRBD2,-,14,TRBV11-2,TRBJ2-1,TGTGCCAGCAGCTTGGACAGACTAGCGGGGGTCCAGTTCTTC,CASSLDRLAGVQFF
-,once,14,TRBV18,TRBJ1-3,TGTGCCAGCTCACCAGGAACAGCTGGAAACACCATATATTTT,CASSPGTAGNTIYF
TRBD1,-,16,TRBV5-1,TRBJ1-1,TGCGCCAGCAGCTCAATACAGGGGGCAGGGGACACTGAAGCTTTCTTT,CASSSIQGAGDTEAFF
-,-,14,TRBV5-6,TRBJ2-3,TGTGCCAGCAGCTTTCGACTGAGCACAGATACGCAGTATTTT,CASSFRLSTDTQYF
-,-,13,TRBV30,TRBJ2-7,TGTGCCTGGAGTGTTTTGTACACCTACGAGCAGTACTTC,CAWSVLYTYEQYF
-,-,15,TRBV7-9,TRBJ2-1,TGTGCCAGCAGCCCCCGGCAAAGCCTCTACAATGAGCAGTTCTTC,CASSPRQSLYNEQFF
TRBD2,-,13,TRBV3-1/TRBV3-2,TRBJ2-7,TGTGCCAGCAGCCGAGCGGGGGCCTTCGAGCAGTACTTC,CASSRAGAFEQYF
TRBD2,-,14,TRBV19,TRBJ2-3,TGTGCCAGTAGGGCGGGGGGGAGCACAGATACGCAGTATTTT,CASRAGGSTDTQYF
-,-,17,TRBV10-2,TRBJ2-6,TGCGCCAGCAGTCTAGGACAAGCGTACTCTGGGGCCAACGTCCTGACTTTC,CASSLGQAYSGANVLTF
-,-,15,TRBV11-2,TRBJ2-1,TGTGCCAGCCACTCCCCCACCGTAGGGGCCGGTGAGCAGTTCTTC,CASHSPTVGAGEQFF
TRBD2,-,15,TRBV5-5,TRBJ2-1,TGTGCCAGCAGCTTGTACAGCGGGGTAGGCAATGAGCAGTTCTTC,CASSLYSGVGNEQFF
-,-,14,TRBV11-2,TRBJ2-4,TGTGCCAGCAGGGGTACAGGGGCCAAAAACATTCAGTACTTC,CASRGTGAKNIQYF
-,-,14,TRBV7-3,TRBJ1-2,TGTGCCAGCAGCTTAAACCCAGGGGTCTATGGCTACACCTTC,CASSLNPGVYGYTF
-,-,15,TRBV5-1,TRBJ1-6,TGCGCCAGCAGCTTGGAACCGGTTCTGTTGGGGCCCCTCCACTTT,CASSLEPVLLGPLHF
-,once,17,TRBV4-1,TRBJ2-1,TGCGCCAGCAGCCAAGATCGAGGCCAAATCGCCTACAATGAGCAGTTCTTC,CASSQDRGQIAYNEQFF
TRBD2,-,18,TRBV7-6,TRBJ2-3,TGTGCCAGCAGCTTAGCGCTAGCGGGGGGGGCTAGCACAGATACGCAGTATTTT,CASSLALAGGASTDTQYF
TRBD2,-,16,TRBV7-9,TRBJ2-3,TGTGCCAGCAGCTTCCCGCGGGGGGGCATCTCAGATACGCAGTATTTT,CASSFPRGGISDTQYF
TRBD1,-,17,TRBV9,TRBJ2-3,TGTGCCAGCAGCGTAGCTAGCGGACAGGGGTCCACAGATACGCAGTATTTT,CASSVASGQGSTDTQYF
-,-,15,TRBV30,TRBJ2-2,TGTGCCTGGAGTGTAAACGGCAGGGACACCGGGGAGCTGTTTTTT,CAWSVNGRDTGELFF
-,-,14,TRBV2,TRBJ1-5,TGTGCCAGCAGTGAAAACAGACCTGATCAGCCCCAGCATTTT,CASSENRPDQPQHF